The present entry profiles one T cell receptor beta chain with its context. Its antigen remains unknown. The CDR3 goes on 3 residues after the read ends, and that part is filled in from the germline J gene. These data come from a study of T cell clonality in common variable immunodeficiency. General study results and limits: Compared with healthy controls, CVID subjects showed increased TCRbeta clonality, mostly in about a third. Repertoire-complication correlations in CVID were limited by patient heterogeneity. In common variable immunodeficiency, TCR beta chains reportedly carried fewer deletions and N-nucleotide insertions.

V was cut by 5 bases and J by 5 bases, with 24 bases left in between. This CDR3 has 17 amino acids. Germline values: CDR1 SGHVS, CDR2 FQNEAQ. Equal genomic DNA amounts from CVID and control samples were sequenced. The table came from immunoSEQ multiplex PCR; TCRdb's copy has only in-frame clones and leaves some out. This sample contains about 15,000 clones. The J gene is TRBJ1-2, the V gene TRBV7-8, with a tentative D call TRBD1 (6 bases). Sequencing was done on a sample of peripheral blood mononuclear cells. The source is a human donor with common variable immunodeficiency. The chain's CDR3 is CASSQLQGGGGIYGYTF. Incomplete CDR3 DNA: TGTGCCAGCAGCCAATTACAGGGCGGCGGGGGCATATATGGC.